The clone carrying this TCR beta chain is medium-sized (0.01 to 0.1%) by share. The library protocol tagged individual cDNA molecules with unique molecular identifiers. Each CDR3 protein gets one entry after TCRdb re-called the 5' RACE reads with MiXCR. The sample yields some 22,000 distinct CDR3 sequences, approximately 4.6% seen once. This entry is derived from a study of early T cells in non-severe SARS-CoV-2 infection. The CDR3 is 16 residues long. Germline-derived CDR1 and CDR2 are SGDLS and YYNGEE. Trimming removed 3 bases from V and 2 bases from J, with 16 bases in between. The sequenced sample consisted of whole blood. V is TRBV9 and J is TRBJ2-3; perhaps D is TRBD1 or TRBD2 (5 bases each). This TCR was sampled from an adult who was a healthcare worker with PCR-confirmed SARS-CoV-2 infection or an uninfected control (not recorded which). The CDR3 spells CASSGGSSQPTDTQYF. The CDR3 DNA sequence: TGTGCCAGCAGCGGGGGGTCGTCCCAACCCACAGATACGCAGTATTTT. The full variable domain, completed using reference TRBV9 and TRBJ2-3, is DSGVTQTPKHLITATGQRVTLRCSPRSGDLSVYWYQQSLDQGLQFLIQYYNGEERAKGNILERFSAQQFPDLHSELNLSSLELGDSALYFCASSGGSSQPTDTQYFGPGTRLTVL.